This T cell receptor beta chain was identified in a study of technical replicates of blood from a few donors. Repertoires were generated with immunoSEQ multiplex PCR, while TCRdb's copy carries only in-frame clones and drops some. The profile shows 65,000 to 95,000 clones, over 80% of them singletons. The CDR3 consists of 14 residues. With 5 bases removed from V and 7 bases from J, the gap between germline ends came to 15 bases. CDR1 PRHDT and CDR2 FYEKMQ come from the germline V gene (reference sequence). The chain is built from TRBV13 and TRBJ1-5; maybe TRBD1 (6 bases). The source of this sequence is a human donor in good health. Sequencing used T cells isolated from PBMCs. The CDR3 region is CASSIQGLGQPQHF. The CDR3 coding sequence is TGTGCCAGCAGCATCCAGGGGCTTGGGCAGCCCCAGCATTTT.